This TCR beta chain was retrieved from a study of cytomegalovirus exposure and HLA in healthy donors listed by TCRdb under 2017. Study-level background: An earlier analysis of 587 of the donors reported approximately 260 Gb of sequence data and 117 million unique TCR beta sequences obtained from 180 million or so T cells. About 320 gigabases of sequencing data and 70 million to 85 million unique TCR sequences were included in an early release covering roughly 600 HLA-typed donors. Among the approximately 420 genotyped donors, around 81% belonged to the genetic ancestry cluster associated with self-reported Caucasian donors. The study was designed to test whether signatures of past pathogen exposure could be identified by cataloging public T cell receptors. The study used immunosequencing to profile the T cell repertoires of 666 subjects and linked those repertoires to cytomegalovirus serostatus. Along with the roughly 670-subject first cohort, a separate validation cohort of over a hundred different subjects was used. The study combined high-throughput TCR immunosequencing, statistical association of individual TCRs with disease status, and machine learning to predict cytomegalovirus infection status. A later analysis re-analyzed previously published TCR beta repertoires from about 730 donors and added high-resolution HLA genotyping to study TCR occurrence patterns. In the later analysis, no new phenotypic data were used to find candidate immune exposures; instead, reliance was placed on TCR beta sequences and their occurrence across donors. An earlier analysis of approximately 580 of the donors used high-throughput TCR beta sequencing to judge whether each TCR beta V gene segment behaved as functional or pseudogenic. Donor age, sex, ethnicity and CMV serostatus were collected together with the repertoire data. A later genetic analysis took genome-wide SNP genotypes for about three fifths of the 666 donors and used that subset as a discovery cohort. Every discovery cohort repertoire had been produced on one sequencing platform. HLA typing covered class I and class II loci at four-digit resolution. Typing coverage varied by locus: about 620-630 donors for A, B, C, DRB1 and DQB1; roughly 510 for DQA1; around 570 for DPA1; around 490 for DPB1. About 5 DR-DQ haplotypes were handled as single units for association and clustering, since linkage in the cohort was strong. Among some 410 genotyped donors of the cohort, an average of approximately 200,000 unique TCR beta nucleotide sequences was sequenced per donor, of which 15% to 20% were non-productive.

The cohort consisted of 650 to 700 healthy bone marrow donors. All cohort members were sampled while nominally healthy, although unrecorded immune exposures were likely present. The donor was CMV seropositive and was included in the group of some 290 seropositive cohort members. Each donor provided a peripheral blood sample, and peripheral blood mononuclear cells were used for TCR beta sequencing. The Qiagen DNeasy Blood Extraction Kit was used to extract genomic DNA from the blood cell samples. The CDR3 contains 14 residues, cysteine and phenylalanine counted. The read is trimmed to its CDR3 DNA, 42 bases read in frame from base 1. The trim is 2 bases for V and 0 bases for J, with a gap of 10 bases between the germline ends. CDR1 and CDR2, per the germline V gene (reference sequence), are GTSNPN and SVGIG. The library was obtained by the immunoSEQ multiplex PCR assay. For the multiplex PCR, a mixture combining 60 forward primers for TCR Vbeta segments and 13 reverse primers for TCR Jbeta segments was used. The CDR3 region of rearranged TCR beta genes was amplified from genomic DNA with a multiplex PCR assay. The amplified TCR beta libraries were sequenced on the Illumina HiSeq System as 87-base-pair reads. The study's processing was this. Across the 500 to 750 repertoires, a later analysis counted roughly 77 million unique TCR beta chains, 9.5 million to 13 million of which were shared by at least two donors. A nearest-neighbor algorithm error-corrected the raw reads and collapsed the reads into unique sequences, merging closely related sequences to remove PCR and sequencing errors. V, D and J gene segments were assigned by aligning CDR3 sequences to IMGT reference sequences. Each retained sequence needed at least a six-nucleotide match to both a V gene segment and a J gene segment. Rearrangements were called productive when the CDR3 lacked stop codons and stayed in frame with V and J; all others were non-productive. Following IMGT convention, CDR3 was defined as the stretch from the second conserved V-encoded cysteine to the conserved J-encoded phenylalanine. The earlier analysis of more than 450 of the donors excluded sequences that lacked an unambiguous match to a single V gene segment. An earlier analysis of under 750 of the donors called V segments functional above 56.7% productive rearrangements and segregating when the between-donor standard deviation exceeded 5%. A statistical classification framework was built to diagnose cytomegalovirus status from the catalog of TCR beta chain sequences. V and J gene assignment, in a later analysis, came from comparing TCR nucleotide sequences with IMGT/GENE-DB human TR gene sequences. A later analysis assigned CDR3 sequences and most-parsimonious VDJ recombination scenarios with the TCRdist pipeline. In a later analysis, every TCR beta chain was defined by the combination of its CDR3 amino acid sequence and its V-gene family, and reads without a unique V-gene family were dropped. To address suspected cross-contamination and a sequencing artifact, a later analysis removed 592 highly shared, low-generation-probability nucleotide sequences. In a later analysis, a clonal expansion index was calculated for each public chain from normalized within-repertoire ranks of inferred template counts. In a later analysis, generation probabilities were computed with a VDJ recombination model fitted to out-of-frame rearrangements, and the resulting probabilities were checked against IGoR. A later analysis scored TCR-TCR, TCR-HLA and TCR-CMV co-occurrence with hypergeometric tests, applying a repertoire-size bias correction to TCR pairs. False discovery rates were estimated in a later analysis by permuting HLA or CMV assignments 20 times. A later analysis grouped co-occurring TCRs with DBSCAN, adding TCRdist sequence similarity when clustering within HLA-allele-positive subsets. Co-occurrence clustering excluded repertoires with fewer than 30,000 or more than 120,000 public chains, plus five with anomalous nucleotide sharing. TCRdb stores this immuneACCESS table with in-frame sequences only. Part of the clones is absent; in the studies checked, under half of the shortfall reflects unresolved V genes, and no reason is known for the rest. V, J and clone size are taken as reported in that table, and D and trimming were inferred from the DNA itself. A total of 110,000 to 150,000 clones appear in this sample, approximately 82% of them only once. The biggest ten clones account for around 9.7% of the sample.

What the authors observed across the whole study: The earlier analysis of 587 of the donors excluded fewer than 20 rarely observed V segments, including chromosome 9 orphons, because counts were too low. Correlated functional status among segregating V segments might reflect linkage disequilibrium, but an unknown experimental factor could not be ruled out. The only immune exposure information available for the cohort was CMV serostatus. At a false discovery rate of 0.05, a later analysis linked 15,000 to 20,000 TCR beta sequences to specific HLA alleles. Some IMGT-functional V segments, including TRBV6-2 and TRBV6-3, could not be distinguished by the 87-base-pair reads and were therefore excluded. While some public TCRs were present in many individuals, most TCR sequences turned up only very rarely across donors. HLA typing was unavailable for some donors at each locus, so association tests used only the typed subset. Roughly uniform sequencing depth across donors was assumed in presence/absence analyses, although this assumption may not hold. The authors suggested that the approach could potentially be extended to other disease states and immunological phenotypes. A later analysis found that most CMV-associated TCR beta chains appeared HLA-restricted, with HLA associations seemingly driven largely by CMV exposure. Cytomegalovirus status was reported to be diagnosed by the classifier with high specificity and sensitivity in both the original and validation cohorts. In a later analysis, HLA-associated TCR beta chains were found to be more clonally expanded and to have lower generation probabilities than equally common non-associated chains. In a later analysis, several top co-occurrence clusters were reported to appear linked to parvovirus B19, influenza, CMV and Epstein-Barr virus. A later genetic analysis reported fewer N-insertions in productive TCRs among donors in an Asian-associated ancestry cluster than the roughly 640-donor mean. The study gave a list of 150 to 200 TCR beta chains associated with cytomegalovirus. A later analysis found that TCR association rates varied across HLA loci, with DRB1 alleles showing the most associated TCRs and HLA-C alleles the fewest. Only TCR beta chains were sequenced in this cohort, and the absence of alpha or paired-chain data limited detectable features. A further reported finding was that TCR beta sequences accurately predicted the HLA-A and HLA-B alleles for most subjects in the first cohort. In an earlier analysis of approximately 600 of the donors, most TCR beta V segments were observed in productive rearrangements about 87% or about 30% of the time, broadly matching IMGT annotations. When HLA alleles, especially DR and DQ, strongly co-occurred, attributing TCR associations to individual alleles was difficult. A few of the identified cytomegalovirus-associated TCR beta chains were confirmed in vitro to be specific for cytomegalovirus antigens. The sequencing pipeline was judged likely to have produced a cluster of highly shared sequence variants as a technical artifact. A later genetic analysis associated a missense DCLRE1C variant with V-gene and J-gene trimming of TCR beta chains, and an independent cohort replicated the association.

For this clone: No cognate antigen has been identified for it. Base qualities were left out, and no much larger clone turns up one base away.

The sequence was collected from a woman between 55 and 75 years old in good health and CMV-seropositive. This chain joins TRBV30 to TRBJ1-2, with the identity of the D gene unclear. The specimen sequenced was PBMCs. The encoded CDR3 is CAWSSRGANYGYTF. The DNA sequence is TGTGCCTGGAGTAGCCGGGGAGCTAACTATGGCTACACCTTC. Extended through the reference TRBV30 and TRBJ1-2 proteins, this CDR3 yields the full variable domain: SQTIHQWPATLVQPVGSPLSLECTVEGTSNPNLYWYRQAAGRGLQLLFYSVGIGQISSEVPQNLSASRPQDRQFILSSKKLLLSDSGFYLCAWSSRGANYGYTFGSGTRLTVV.